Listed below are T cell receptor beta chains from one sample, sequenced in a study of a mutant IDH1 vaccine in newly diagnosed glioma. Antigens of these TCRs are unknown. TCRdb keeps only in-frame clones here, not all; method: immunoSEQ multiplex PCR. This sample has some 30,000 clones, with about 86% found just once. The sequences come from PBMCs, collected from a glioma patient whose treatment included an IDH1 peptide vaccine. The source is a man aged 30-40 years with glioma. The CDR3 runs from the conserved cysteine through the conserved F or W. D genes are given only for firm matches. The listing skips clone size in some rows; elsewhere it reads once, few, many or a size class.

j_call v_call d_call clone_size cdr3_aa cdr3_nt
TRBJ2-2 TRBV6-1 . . CASSEVLGVPGELFF TGTGCCAGCAGTGAAGTTTTGGGGGTGCCCGGGGAGCTGTTTTTT
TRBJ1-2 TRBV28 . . CASRVDYGYTF TGTGCCAGCCGGGTGGACTATGGCTACACCTTC
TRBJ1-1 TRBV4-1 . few CASSLLGGVLNTEAFF TGCGCCAGCAGCCTACTGGGCGGGGTCCTGAACACTGAAGCTTTCTTT
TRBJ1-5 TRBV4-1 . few CASSQDPGGGQPQHF TGCGCCAGCAGCCAAGATCCGGGTGGGGGTCAGCCCCAGCATTTT
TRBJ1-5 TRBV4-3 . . CASSQYRDQPQHF TGCGCCAGCAGCCAATACAGGGATCAGCCCCAGCATTTT
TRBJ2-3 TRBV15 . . CATSRFVPSTDTQYF TGTGCCACCAGCAGATTCGTTCCCTCCACAGATACGCAGTATTTT
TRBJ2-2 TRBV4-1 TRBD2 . CASSQGGGSYGELFF TGCGCCAGCAGCCAAGGGGGGGGGAGTTATGGGGAGCTGTTTTTT
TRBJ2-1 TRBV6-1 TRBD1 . CASNLQGEDNEQFF TGTGCCAGCAACCTACAGGGGGAGGACAATGAGCAGTTCTTC
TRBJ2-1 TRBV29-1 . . CSVLRSTGDNEQFF TGCAGCGTCCTCCGTTCTACAGGTGACAATGAGCAGTTCTTC
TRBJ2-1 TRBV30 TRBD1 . CACTGGSVNYNEQFF TGTGCCTGTACAGGGGGCTCGGTCAACTACAATGAGCAGTTCTTC
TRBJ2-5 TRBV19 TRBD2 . CASSISWTSGGYGTEETQYF TGTGCCAGTAGTATAAGCTGGACTAGCGGGGGGTACGGAACTGAAGAGACCCAGTACTTC
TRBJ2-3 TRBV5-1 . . CASSSRPDTQYF TGCGCCAGCAGCTCCAGACCAGATACGCAGTATTTT
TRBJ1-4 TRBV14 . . CASSQGIEEKLFF TGTGCCAGCAGCCAAGGTATAGAGGAAAAACTGTTTTTT
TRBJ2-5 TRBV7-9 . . CASSLAGAETQYF TGTGCCAGCAGCTTAGCGGGAGCAGAGACCCAGTACTTC
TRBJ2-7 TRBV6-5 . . CASSRVGGFGGEQYF TGTGCCAGCAGTCGCGTAGGGGGTTTTGGAGGAGAGCAGTACTTC
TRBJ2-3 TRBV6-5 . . CASSWLQGTSGDTQYF TGTGCCAGCAGTTGGTTACAGGGGACTTCTGGAGATACGCAGTATTTT
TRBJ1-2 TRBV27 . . CASRRSNYGYTF TGTGCCAGCAGGAGGAGTAACTATGGCTACACCTTC
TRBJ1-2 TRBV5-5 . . CASSLHRAGWAYGYTF TGTGCCAGCAGCTTGCACAGGGCTGGCTGGGCCTATGGCTACACCTTC
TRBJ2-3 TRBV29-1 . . CSVHRTGESSTDTQYF TGCAGCGTTCATAGGACGGGAGAGAGTAGCACAGATACGCAGTATTTT
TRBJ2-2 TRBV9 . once CASTQVSGVGELFF TGTGCCAGCACCCAAGTCTCCGGTGTTGGGGAGCTGTTTTTT
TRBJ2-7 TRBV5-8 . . CASSLYEQYF TGTGCCAGCAGCCTTTACGAGCAGTACTTC
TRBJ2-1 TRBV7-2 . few CAGGPKGYNEQFF TGTGCCGGAGGCCCAAAGGGCTACAATGAGCAGTTCTTC
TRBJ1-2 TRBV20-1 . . CSAVDSYGYTF TGCAGTGCGGTAGACAGCTATGGCTACACCTTC
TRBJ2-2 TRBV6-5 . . CASSYEGPRELFF TGTGCCAGCAGTTACGAAGGGCCGAGGGAGCTGTTTTTT